A selection of T cell receptor beta chains follows, all from one sample in a study of T cell responses to AZD1222 COVID-19 vaccine. TCRdb's copy holds only in-frame clones and misses some; the assay was immunoSEQ multiplex PCR. The sample carries roughly 120,000 clones, approximately 90% recorded once. Specimen: peripheral blood, collected on day 0 of AZD1222 vaccination. The origin of the receptors is an adult in good health. Each CDR3 is given with its conserved first and last residue. A D gene is named only where the DNA matches it firmly. Only part of the rows carry a size: once, few, many, or a class if the clone is expanded.

TRBJ1-1	TRBV19	-	-	CASSYFGRTDTEAFF	TGTGCCAGTAGTTATTTCGGACGGACAGACACTGAAGCTTTCTTT
TRBJ1-1	TRBV10-1	-	TRBD1	CASSESWTGQGFTEAFF	TGCGCCAGCAGCGAGAGTTGGACGGGACAGGGGTTCACTGAAGCTTTCTTT
TRBJ2-7	TRBV5-6	-	-	CASSLWGSYEQYF	TGTGCCAGCAGCTTGTGGGGTTCCTACGAGCAGTACTTC
TRBJ1-4	TRBV19	few	-	CASSPEPLGEKLFF	TGTGCCAGTAGTCCCGAGCCCCTGGGGGAAAAACTGTTTTTT
TRBJ1-5	TRBV16	-	-	CASSQSGGAFNQPQHF	TGTGCCAGCAGCCAATCTGGCGGCGCCTTCAATCAGCCCCAGCATTTT
TRBJ2-7	TRBV13	-	TRBD1	CASSLGTGTEEQYF	TGTGCCAGCAGCTTAGGAACCGGGACAGAAGAGCAGTACTTC
TRBJ1-5	TRBV19	-	-	CASTRERGDQPQHF	TGTGCCAGTACCAGGGAAAGGGGAGATCAGCCCCAGCATTTT
TRBJ1-1	TRBV6-5	-	-	CASSYRANTEAFF	TGTGCCAGCAGTTACAGGGCGAACACTGAAGCTTTCTTT
TRBJ2-5	TRBV5-1	-	-	CASSSVRGETQYF	TGCGCCAGCAGCAGTGTAAGGGGGGAGACCCAGTACTTC
TRBJ2-5	TRBV13	once	TRBD2	CASSRVGGRAAQETQYF	TGTGCCAGCAGCCGCGTGGGAGGGAGGGCAGCTCAAGAGACCCAGTACTTC
TRBJ1-1	TRBV11-1	-	-	CASSLSRGASEAFF	TGTGCCAGCAGCTTATCGAGGGGGGCAAGTGAAGCTTTCTTT
TRBJ2-2	TRBV7-3	-	-	CASRWGAAPGELFF	TGTGCCAGCCGCTGGGGGGCCGCCCCCGGGGAGCTGTTTTTT
TRBJ2-1	TRBV24-1	-	TRBD2	CATSDQGTSGGDEQFF	TGTGCCACCAGTGATCAGGGGACTAGCGGGGGGGATGAGCAGTTCTTC
TRBJ1-4	TRBV28	-	TRBD1	CASSLPNRGVTNEKLFF	TGTGCCAGCAGTTTACCGAACAGGGGGGTGACTAATGAAAAACTGTTTTTT
TRBJ2-6	TRBV30	once	-	CAWSALGIASGANVLTF	TGTGCCTGGAGTGCCCTAGGGATTGCTTCTGGGGCCAACGTCCTGACTTTC
TRBJ2-2	TRBV10-3	once	TRBD2	CAISAPTSGGNTGELFF	TGTGCCATCAGTGCCCCGACTAGCGGGGGAAACACCGGGGAGCTGTTTTTT
TRBJ1-3	TRBV5-1	-	-	CASMTAPGNTIYF	TGCGCCAGCATGACAGCTCCGGGAAACACCATATATTTT